The source of this T cell receptor (beta chain) is a study of blood T cell repertoires in COVID-19. Study background: There were acute and convalescent COVID-19 samples, and they came from the United States, Italy and Spain. Nucleic acid was either cDNA or gDNA, and it came from T cells, B-cell-depleted T cells, or PBMCs.

Germline V gene lookup returns CDR1 ENHRY and CDR2 SYGVKD. The CDR3 is 14 amino acids. V was shortened by 6 bases and J by 0 bases, with 11 bases between the two germline ends. As originally analysed: Amplified reference gene primers provided the basis for estimating nucleated cell counts. Clones were read by immunoSEQ multiplex PCR, and TCRdb kept only the in-frame ones, dropping some. The DNA was the basis for D and trimming; V, J and clone size are from that table. The table records roughly 30,000 clones, approximately 76% of them present only once. The sequencing input was peripheral blood. This chain uses TRBV10-3 with TRBJ1-2; maybe TRBD1 (6 bases). The receptor was derived from a man in his 70s with acute or convalescent COVID-19. The CDR3 sequence: CAIRGTQANYGYTF. CDR3 coding DNA: TGTGCCATCAGAGGGACACAAGCTAACTATGGCTACACCTTC.